The 31 T cell receptor beta chains below all came from one sample that was sequenced in a study of STAT5B mutations in CD4+ large granular lymphocyte leukemia. The protocol was immunoSEQ multiplex PCR, while the TCRdb copy is restricted to in-frame clones and leaves out a portion. The sample lists 20,000 to 30,000 clones, 81% occurring once. The source material was CD4+ T cells from blood buffy coats. The receptors shown here come from a human donor in good health.

This clone was picked up a small number of times. This chain links TRBV7-9 with TRBJ2-6; no clear D gene. Trimming pared 4 bases from V and 0 bases from J, leaving 16 bases between. CDR1 is SEHNR, CDR2 FQNEAQ, per germline (reference sequence). The CDR3 has 18 amino acids. CDR3 nucleotides: TGTGCCAGCAGCTCCCCGAAGGCAGCAGACTCTGGGGCCAACGTCCTGACTTTC. Protein: CASSSPKAADSGANVLTF.

The V and J genes are TRBV4-3 and TRBJ2-1; 10 bases are shared with TRBD2. With 4 bases clipped from V and 5 bases from J, the junction kept 11 bases outside the gene matches. Germline CDR1 and CDR2: LGHNA and YSLEER. The length of the CDR3 is 17 residues. The CDR3 reads CASSRGETSGLDNEQFF. CDR3 sequence (DNA): TGCGCCAGCAGCCGAGGTGAGACTAGCGGGCTCGACAATGAGCAGTTCTTC.

The J gene is TRBJ1-5, the V gene TRBV6-6, with D possibly TRBD1 on 6 matching bases. In germline, CDR1 is MNHNY, CDR2 SVGAGI (reference sequence). V shed 2 bases and J shed 4 bases, with 12 bases lying between them. The CDR3 length is 15 residues. This CDR3 reads CASSYTGHPNQPQHF. The CDR3, as DNA: TGTGCCAGCAGTTACACGGGACACCCTAATCAGCCCCAGCATTTT.

The V call is TRBV6-1, the J call TRBJ1-6, with D perhaps TRBD1 (6 bases). The germline V gene encodes CDR1 MNHNS and CDR2 SASEGT. The length of the CDR3 is 13 residues. V was cut by 6 bases and J by 11 bases, with 14 bases left in between. CDR3 region: CASRDSHGAPLHF. The CDR3, as DNA: TGTGCCAGCAGGGACAGTCATGGCGCACCCCTCCACTTT.

V usage is TRBV21-1 and J usage is TRBJ2-7. TRBV21-1 is classified as a pseudogene. This CDR3 has 12 residues. CDR3 nucleotides: TGTGCCAGCAGCAATTCCGTTAATGAGCAGTACGTC. It specifies CASSNSVNEQYV.

V usage is TRBV18 and J usage is TRBJ2-5; possible D gene TRBD2, 7 bases. Looked up from germline, CDR1 is KGHSH and CDR2 is LQKENI. CDR3 length: 14 residues. Deletions cut 6 bases from V and 2 bases from J, with 13 bases between. This CDR3 reads CASSPGGWQETQYF. The CDR3 DNA follows: TGTGCCAGCTCCCCGGGGGGCTGGCAAGAGACCCAGTACTTC.

V usage is TRBV11-2 and J usage is TRBJ2-1, with D possibly matching TRBD2 (6 bases). Trimming stripped 0 bases from V and 7 bases from J, with 19 bases between. This CDR3 spans 17 amino acids. The germline CDR1 and CDR2 sequences are SGHAT and FQNNGV. The CDR3 region has the DNA TGTGCCAGCAGCTTAGATCCGAGCGCCGGAGGGCCGAATGAGCAGTTCTTC. Its protein product is CASSLDPSAGGPNEQFF.

V gene TRBV7-6 combines with J gene TRBJ1-1; D perhaps matches TRBD1 (6 bases). Germline CDR1 and CDR2: SGHVS and FNYEAQ. The CDR3 length is 16 residues. V gave up 0 bases and J gave up 4 bases, with 15 bases separating them. CDR3 region: CASSLAPGEVITEAFF. CDR3 DNA: TGTGCCAGCAGCTTAGCTCCAGGGGAGGTGATCACTGAAGCTTTCTTT.

The chain joins TRBV19 to TRBJ1-3; D perhaps matches TRBD1 (5 bases). The V end lost 6 bases, the J end lost 2 bases, and 11 bases lay between the germline ends. Germline V gene sequence: CDR1 LNHDA, CDR2 SQIVND (reference sequence). This CDR3 is built from 14 residues. Here the CDR3 DNA reads TGTGCCAGTAGACCGGGACGTCCTGGAAACACCATATATTTT. It encodes CASRPGRPGNTIYF.

This rearrangement joins TRBV5-1 to TRBJ2-7, with D possibly matching TRBD2 (5 bases). Trimming pared 0 bases from V and 0 bases from J, leaving 10 bases between. This CDR3 region has 15 residues. The germline V gene encodes CDR1 SGHRS and CDR2 YFSETQ. CDR3 sequence reads: CASSLVGSSSYEQYF. The CDR3 DNA follows: TGCGCCAGCAGCTTGGTTGGGAGCAGCTCCTACGAGCAGTACTTC.

This chain connects TRBV28 to TRBJ1-1; TRBD1 might be the D (5 bases). Trimming left V 6 bases short and J 0 bases short, with 5 bases between. CDR3 length: 12 amino acids. The germline V gene encodes CDR1 MDHEN and CDR2 SYDVKM. CDR3 residues: CASRGVNTEAFF. Written as DNA, the CDR3 is TGTGCCAGCAGGGGGGTGAACACTGAAGCTTTCTTT. Combining the CDR3 with reference TRBV28 and TRBJ1-1 gives the whole variable domain DVKVTQSSRYLVKRTGEKVFLECVQDMDHENMFWYRQDPGLGLRLIYFSYDVKMKEKGDIPEGYSVSREKKERFSLILESASTNQTSMYLCASRGVNTEAFFGQGTRLTVV.

This chain joins TRBV5-1 and TRBJ2-3; TRBD2 is a possible D gene (6 bases). From germline, CDR1 is SGHRS and CDR2 YFSETQ. The CDR3 totals 14 residues. Trimming took off 4 bases at V and 3 bases at J, with 12 bases between the two ends. CDR3 nucleotides: TGCGCCAGCAGCGACGGGACTCCTACAGATACGCAGTATTTT. Translating gives CASSDGTPTDTQYF.

This chain joins TRBV7-9 and TRBJ1-3, with D unresolved. Per the germline V gene, CDR1 is SEHNR and CDR2 is FQNEAQ (reference sequence). Trimming pared 6 bases from V and 2 bases from J, leaving 8 bases between. The CDR3 has 13 residues. CDR3 region: CASRGQTGNTIYF. The CDR3 nucleotides read TGTGCCAGCAGAGGGCAAACTGGAAACACCATATATTTT.

The chain combines TRBV28 with TRBJ1-4; TRBD1 is a possible D gene (5 bases). V was shortened by 2 bases and J by 6 bases, with 10 bases between the two germline ends. Germline values: CDR1 MDHEN, CDR2 SYDVKM. The CDR3 spans 14 residues. CDR3 loop: CASSLTGTDEKLFF. CDR3 nucleotide sequence: TGTGCCAGCAGTTTAACAGGCACGGATGAAAAACTGTTTTTT.

The chain employs TRBV7-2 and TRBJ2-3; 7 bases fit TRBD2. CDR3 length equals 13 residues. Germline V gene sequence: CDR1 SGHTA, CDR2 FQGNSA. The V segment lost 6 bases and the J segment 8 bases; nucleotides outside the gene matches: 8. The CDR3 DNA sequence: TGTGCCAGCAGTGTGGGGGAGGGTGGTACGCAGTATTTT. Its translation: CASSVGEGGTQYF.

The chain employs TRBV7-6 and TRBJ2-3, with 9 bases lining up with TRBD2. The CDR3 covers 20 residues. The germline CDR1 and CDR2 sequences are SGHVS and FNYEAQ. Trimming cost V 0 bases and J 0 bases; bases outside gene matches: 13. The CDR3 coding sequence is TGTGCCAGCAGCTTAGCTTTAGGTAGCGGGGGACTTCTGAGCACAGATACGCAGTATTTT. This sequence encodes CASSLALGSGGLLSTDTQYF.

The rearrangement links TRBV2 to TRBJ1-1; D remains unclear. Germline-derived CDR1 and CDR2 are SNHLY and FYNNEI. This CDR3 has 11 amino acids. The ends were cut back, 9 bases at V and 1 base at J, with 6 bases in the middle. CDR3 nucleotides: TGTGCCAGAGTGGGGAACACTGAAGCTTTCTTT. Translation gives CARVGNTEAFF.

V is TRBV6-9 and J is TRBJ1-5, with 10 positions matching TRBD1. CDR1 and CDR2 (germline): MNHGY, SVAAGI. The V segment lost 9 bases and the J segment 3 bases; nucleotides outside the gene matches: 8. The CDR3 loop spans 15 amino acids. CDR3 nucleotides: TGTGCCAGGACAGGGGGCCTCTTCTTCAATCAGCCCCAGCATTTT. Translated, it gives CARTGGLFFNQPQHF.

CDR3 in amino acids: CASSKRQVSYEQYV. CDR3 in DNA: TGTGCCAGCAGCAAACGACAGGTTTCCTACGAGCAGTACGTC. The chain employs TRBV21-1 and TRBJ2-7; TRBD1 was called by the table and not checked on the DNA. TRBV21-1 is recorded as a pseudogene. The CDR3 covers 14 residues.

The chain is built from TRBV11-3 and TRBJ2-1; 11 nucleotides agree with TRBD2. CDR3 length: 16 residues. The ends lost 0 bases at V and 12 bases at J; junction bases unmatched: 10. Germline lookup yields CDR1 SGHNT and CDR2 YENEEA. DNA of the CDR3: TGTGCCAGCAGCTTAGATTTAGCGGGAGGGCCGGGTGGGCAGTTCTTC. Protein: CASSLDLAGGPGGQFF.

This chain uses TRBV6-5 with TRBJ1-1; D possibly corresponds to TRBD1 (6 bases). CDR1 is MNHEY, CDR2 SVGAGI, per germline. The CDR3 loop spans 14 amino acids. Trimming shortened V by 11 bases and J by 3 bases, and 19 bases separated the two germline ends. CDR3 DNA: TGTGCCGTTCGACCAGGGGCGAAGGACACTGAAGCTTTCTTT. It translates to CAVRPGAKDTEAFF.

This sequence joins TRBV7-9 and TRBJ1-4; 8 bases match TRBD1. Germline values: CDR1 SEHNR, CDR2 FQNEAQ (reference sequence). The V segment lost 5 bases and the J segment 10 bases; nucleotides outside the gene matches: 18. The CDR3 spans 17 residues. CDR3 nucleotides: TGTGCCAGCAGCCCACCTCGGGGGACAGGCACGTTGGGAAAACTGTTTTTT. Translating it yields CASSPPRGTGTLGKLFF.

There are a few counts of this clone. This chain joins TRBV4-1 and TRBJ1-1; TRBD1 might be the D (5 bases). The CDR3 is 14 residues long. Germline assignment: CDR1 MGHRA and CDR2 YSYEKL. The V end lost 6 bases, the J end lost 1 base, and 12 bases lay between the germline ends. Written as DNA, the CDR3 is TGCGCCAGCAGGGGGGTCCTGAGGAACACTGAAGCTTTCTTT. As protein: CASRGVLRNTEAFF.

This chain connects TRBV5-5 to TRBJ1-3, with D unresolved. The CDR3 runs to 12 residues. The germline V and J ends were trimmed by 6 bases and 0 bases, with 4 bases remaining between them. Germline V lookup: CDR1 SGHKS, CDR2 YYEKEE (reference sequence). This CDR3 reads CASTVSGNTIYF. The CDR3 DNA follows: TGTGCCAGCACCGTCTCTGGAAACACCATATATTTT.

V gene TRBV10-3 combines with J gene TRBJ1-4; D not certain. CDR3 size: 16 residues. The V gene's germline CDR1 is ENHRY and CDR2 SYGVKD. Trimming cost V 1 base and J 0 bases, with 9 bases left between them. This CDR3 is CAISELGAATNEKLFF. The CDR3 DNA reads TGTGCCATCAGTGAGTTGGGCGCGGCAACTAATGAAAAACTGTTTTTT.

The V call is TRBV12-5, the J call TRBJ1-6; 10 positions match TRBD1. Losses at the gene ends were 7 bases for V and 9 bases for J; bases not matched to a gene: 12. CDR1 is LGHNT and CDR2 is FRNRAP in the germline V gene. This CDR3 has 16 amino acids. This chain's CDR3 is CASDSRQGARGSPLHF. For the CDR3, the DNA is TGTGCTAGTGATTCCCGACAGGGGGCGCGTGGTTCACCCCTCCACTTT.

This sequence joins TRBV7-2 and TRBJ2-5; TRBD1 might be the D (5 bases). Trimming cost V 3 bases and J 9 bases, with 11 bases left between them. Germline CDR1 reads SGHTA; CDR2 reads FQGNSA. The CDR3 covers 12 residues. The chain's CDR3 is CASSFSGSAQYF. In DNA form, the CDR3 reads TGTGCCAGCAGCTTCTCAGGGTCCGCCCAGTACTTC. The full variable domain, completed using reference TRBV7-2 and TRBJ2-5, is GAGVSQSPSNKVTEKGKDVELRCDPISGHTALYWYRQSLGQGLEFLIYFQGNSAPDKSGLPSDRFSAERTGGSVSTLTIQRTQQEDSAVYLCASSFSGSAQYFGPGTRLLVL.

The chain recombines TRBV7-9 with TRBJ1-2; the D is unclear. The CDR3 consists of 14 residues. V lost 3 bases, J lost 5 bases, and 13 bases lay in between. Per germline, CDR1 SEHNR and CDR2 FQNEAQ (reference sequence). CDR3 coding DNA: TGTGCCAGCAGCTTCGCGGAGGCCCGTTATGGCTACACCTTC. Protein sequence: CASSFAEARYGYTF.

The count of this clone is one. The CDR3 coding sequence is TGCGCCAGCAGCTTGGACGGGGAACCCAATCAGCCCCAGCATTTT. Protein product: CASSLDGEPNQPQHF. The rearrangement joins TRBV5-1 to TRBJ1-5, with D unresolved. CDR1 is SGHRS and CDR2 is YFSETQ in the germline V gene. V was trimmed by 0 bases and J by 3 bases, leaving 10 bases between them. The CDR3 is 15 residues long.

This rearrangement joins TRBV11-3 to TRBJ2-2, with 8 bases matching TRBD1. V dropped 5 bases and J dropped 2; count of bases not matched to a gene: 7. The CDR3 has 16 residues. Germline V gene lookup returns CDR1 SGHNT and CDR2 YENEEA. The CDR3 is CASSRMTGANTGELFF. In nucleotides, the CDR3 is TGTGCCAGCAGCCGAATGACAGGGGCCAACACCGGGGAGCTGTTTTTT.

This clone was counted a few times. The junction shows a germline mismatch at one end, possibly a read error. This chain uses TRBV7-7 with TRBJ1-1; D may be TRBD1 (5 bases). This CDR3 comprises 12 residues. Germline CDR1 SSHAT, CDR2 FNYEAQ (reference sequence). Written as DNA, the CDR3 is TGTGCTAGCACCAGTGGGGGCACTGAAGCTTTCTTT. Its translation: CASTSGGTEAFF.